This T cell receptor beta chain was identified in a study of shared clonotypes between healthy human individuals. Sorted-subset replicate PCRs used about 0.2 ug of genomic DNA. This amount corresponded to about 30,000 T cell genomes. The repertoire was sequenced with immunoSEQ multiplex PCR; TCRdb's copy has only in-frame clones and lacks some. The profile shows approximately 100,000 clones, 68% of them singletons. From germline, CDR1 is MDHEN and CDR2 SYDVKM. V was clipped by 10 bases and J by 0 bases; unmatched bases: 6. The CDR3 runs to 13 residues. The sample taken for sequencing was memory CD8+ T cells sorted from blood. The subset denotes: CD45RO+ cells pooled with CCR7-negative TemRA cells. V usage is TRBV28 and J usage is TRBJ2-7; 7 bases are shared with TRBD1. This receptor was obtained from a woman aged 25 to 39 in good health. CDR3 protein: CATKGQNSYEQYF. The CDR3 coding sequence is TGTGCCACCAAGGGACAGAACTCCTACGAGCAGTACTTC.